The following is a T cell receptor (beta chain) sequence with its context. Its antigen is unknown. Using quantitative 5'-RACE with molecular barcodes, the authors made TCR beta libraries. TCRdb passed the 5' RACE reads through MiXCR, listing each CDR3 protein once. The sample has nearly 250,000 distinct CDR3 sequences, roughly 32% seen once. The entry originates in a study of CD8 T cells in ankylosing spondylitis. Study-level results: Among TCR beta sequences, a motif of several highly homologous variants appeared characteristic of ankylosing spondylitis blood. Researchers reportedly found disease-linked clones significantly enriched in matched ankylosing spondylitis synovial fluid. Disease-linked clones displayed a CD8+ phenotype and appeared relatively rarely in peripheral blood.

Per the germline V gene, CDR1 is MDHEN and CDR2 is SYDVKM. The V and J ends lost 3 bases and 2 bases respectively, with 12 bases between them. This CDR3 is 15 amino acids long. The chain carries TRBV28 and TRBJ2-3; D call uncertain. The sequenced sample consisted of blood, either unsorted or a sorted T cell fraction (not recorded which). The clonotype was recovered from a male donor with ankylosing spondylitis or in good health (not recorded which). The CDR3 sequence is CASSFGQTPTDTQYF. The CDR3 DNA sequence: TGTGCCAGCAGTTTTGGCCAGACGCCCACAGATACGCAGTATTTT. The full variable domain, completed using reference TRBV28 and TRBJ2-3, is DVKVTQSSRYLVKRTGEKVFLECVQDMDHENMFWYRQDPGLGLRLIYFSYDVKMKEKGDIPEGYSVSREKKERFSLILESASTNQTSMYLCASSFGQTPTDTQYFGPGTRLTVL.